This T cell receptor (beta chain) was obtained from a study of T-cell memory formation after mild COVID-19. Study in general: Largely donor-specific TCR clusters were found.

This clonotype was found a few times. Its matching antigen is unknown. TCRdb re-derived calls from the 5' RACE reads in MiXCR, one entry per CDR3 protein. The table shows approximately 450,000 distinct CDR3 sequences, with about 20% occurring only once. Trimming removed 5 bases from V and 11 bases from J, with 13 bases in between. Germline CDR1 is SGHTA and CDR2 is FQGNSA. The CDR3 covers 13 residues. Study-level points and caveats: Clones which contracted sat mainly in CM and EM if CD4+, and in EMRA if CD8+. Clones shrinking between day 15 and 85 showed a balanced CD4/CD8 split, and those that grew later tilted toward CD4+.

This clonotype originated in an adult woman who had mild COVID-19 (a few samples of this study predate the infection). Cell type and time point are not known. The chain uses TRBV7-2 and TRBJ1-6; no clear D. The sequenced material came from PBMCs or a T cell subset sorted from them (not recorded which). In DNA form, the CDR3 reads TGTGCCAGCAGCCTAGAGGTCCGTGCACCCCTCCACTTT. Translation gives CASSLEVRAPLHF.